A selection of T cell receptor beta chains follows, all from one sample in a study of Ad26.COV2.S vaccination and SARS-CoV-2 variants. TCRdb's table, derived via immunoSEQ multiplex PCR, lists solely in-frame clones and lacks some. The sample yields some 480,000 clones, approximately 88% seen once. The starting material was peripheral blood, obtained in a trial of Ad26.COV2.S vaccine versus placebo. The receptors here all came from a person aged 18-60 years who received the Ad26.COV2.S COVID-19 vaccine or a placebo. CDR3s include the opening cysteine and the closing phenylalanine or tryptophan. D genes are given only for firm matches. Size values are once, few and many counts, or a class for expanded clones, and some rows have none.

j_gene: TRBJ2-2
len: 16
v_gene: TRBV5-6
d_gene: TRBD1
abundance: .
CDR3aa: CASSPKDRGGTGELFF
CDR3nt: TGTGCCAGCAGCCCAAAAGACAGGGGAGGTACCGGGGAGCTGTTTTTT

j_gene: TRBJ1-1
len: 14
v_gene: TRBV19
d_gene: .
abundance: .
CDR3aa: CASSIRGVNTEAFF
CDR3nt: TGTGCCAGTAGTATCCGGGGTGTGAACACTGAAGCTTTCTTT

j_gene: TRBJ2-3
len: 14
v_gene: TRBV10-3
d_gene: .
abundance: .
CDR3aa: CAISEGMGPDTQYF
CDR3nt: TGTGCCATCAGTGAGGGGATGGGACCCGATACGCAGTATTTT

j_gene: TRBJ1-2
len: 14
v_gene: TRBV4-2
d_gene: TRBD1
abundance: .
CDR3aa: CASRGTGANYGYTF
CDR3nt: TGTGCCAGCAGGGGGACAGGGGCTAACTATGGCTACACCTTC

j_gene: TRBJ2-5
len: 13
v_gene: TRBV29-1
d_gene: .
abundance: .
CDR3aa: CSVVLVGMETQYF
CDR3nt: TGCAGCGTTGTCCTAGTGGGGATGGAGACCCAGTACTTC

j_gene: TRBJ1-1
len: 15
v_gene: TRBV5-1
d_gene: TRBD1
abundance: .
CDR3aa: CASSWTGQGNTEAFF
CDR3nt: TGCGCCAGCAGCTGGACGGGACAGGGGAACACTGAAGCTTTCTTT

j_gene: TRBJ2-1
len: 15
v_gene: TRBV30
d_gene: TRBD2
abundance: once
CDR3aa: CAWSTGSGRHNEQFF
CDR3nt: TGTGCCTGGAGTACGGGTAGCGGGAGACACAATGAGCAGTTCTTC

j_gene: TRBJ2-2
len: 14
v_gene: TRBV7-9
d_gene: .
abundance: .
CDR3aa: CASSFLGGTGELFF
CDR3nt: TGTGCCAGCAGCTTCCTTGGAGGCACCGGGGAGCTGTTTTTT

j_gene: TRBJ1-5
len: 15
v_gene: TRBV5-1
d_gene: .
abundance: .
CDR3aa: CASSLRGDRNQPQHF
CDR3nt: TGCGCCAGCAGCTTGAGGGGGGATCGCAATCAGCCCCAGCATTTT

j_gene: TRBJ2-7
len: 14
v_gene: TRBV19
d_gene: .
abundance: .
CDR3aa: CASSRDPRSMEQYF
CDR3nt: TGTGCCAGTAGCCGGGACCCCAGAAGTATGGAGCAGTACTTC